This T cell receptor (beta chain) was sequenced for a study of identical twins. Regarding the study as a whole: Surplus twin overlap in beta out-of-frame sequences was less pronounced. Partly confounded zero-insertion analyses could result from invariant MAIT and iNKT cells.

Comment on this clonotype: Its antigen is not identified.

CDR1 is SGHDT and CDR2 is YYEEEE in the germline V gene. The CDR3 length is 15 residues. Losses at the gene ends were 4 bases for V and 5 bases for J; bases not matched to a gene: 7. With template switching, a universal primer site was added, and the cDNA carried unique molecular identifiers. TCRdb redid the calling of the 5' RACE reads with MiXCR, one entry per CDR3 protein. This repertoire shows fewer than 800,000 distinct CDR3 sequences, under 8.5% found once; its top ten account for around 1.6%. These same records also appear under a second study, on yellow fever vaccine responses in identical twins.

The genes are TRBV5-6 and TRBJ1-5; 9 bases line up with TRBD1. The origin of this receptor is a woman aged 18-29 years in good health. Sequencing was done on a sample of PBMCs. CDR3: CASSATGTGYQPQHF. CDR3 nucleotide sequence: TGTGCCAGCAGCGCAACTGGGACAGGGTATCAGCCCCAGCATTTT.